This T cell receptor beta chain was retrieved from a study of cytomegalovirus exposure and HLA in healthy donors. Generated by immunoSEQ multiplex PCR, the TCRdb table keeps only in-frame clones and is missing some. The table has 90,000 to 100,000 clones, about 90% seen once; the top ten hold around 6%. Germline lookup yields CDR1 SGHVS and CDR2 FNYEAQ. There are 17 residues in the CDR3. Trimming at V came to 0 bases and at J to 2 bases, leaving 8 bases not matched to a gene. The specimen was PBMCs. The J gene is TRBJ2-7, the V gene TRBV7-6; 9 bases match TRBD1. The TCR sequence derives from a man aged 18 to 29 in good health and CMV-seropositive. The CDR3 is CASSLAYGTGRPYEQYF. The CDR3 region has the DNA TGTGCCAGCAGCTTAGCGTACGGGACAGGGAGACCCTACGAGCAGTACTTC.